This T cell receptor beta chain was observed in a study of CXCR3-negative and CXCR3-positive naive CD8 T cells. Study in general: Overall TRB read output was approximately 150 million, and each library contained about 1.5 +/- 0.3 million reads.

Libraries of TRB cDNA were made by 5' RACE and carried UMIs. TCRdb reanalyzed the 5' RACE reads, giving one entry per CDR3 protein sequence and no DNA. In total, the table holds roughly 55,000 distinct CDR3 sequences. Broader study findings: TRB CDR3 hydrophobicity was greater in CXCR3-positive naive cells than in CXCR3-negative naive cells.

Of note for this clonotype: The antigen remains undetermined.

The CDR3 spans 14 residues. Germline V gene sequence: CDR1 MDHEN, CDR2 SYDVKM. The material sequenced was naive CXCR3+ CD8+ T cells from blood. Sample subset: CD45RO-CCR7+CD27+CD95- naive CD8+ T cells expressing CXCR3 (TNR3+). This TCR came from a human donor in good health. Some clones in this sample may be carry-over from other donors' samples. The genes are TRBV28 and TRBJ2-3; TCRdb's assignment of TRBD1 cannot be checked, as there is no DNA. CDR3 in amino acids: CAGTLDRQTDTQYF. Full variable domain (rest looked up from reference TRBV28 and TRBJ2-3): DVKVTQSSRYLVKRTGEKVFLECVQDMDHENMFWYRQDPGLGLRLIYFSYDVKMKEKGDIPEGYSVSREKKERFSLILESASTNQTSMYLCAGTLDRQTDTQYFGPGTRLTVL.